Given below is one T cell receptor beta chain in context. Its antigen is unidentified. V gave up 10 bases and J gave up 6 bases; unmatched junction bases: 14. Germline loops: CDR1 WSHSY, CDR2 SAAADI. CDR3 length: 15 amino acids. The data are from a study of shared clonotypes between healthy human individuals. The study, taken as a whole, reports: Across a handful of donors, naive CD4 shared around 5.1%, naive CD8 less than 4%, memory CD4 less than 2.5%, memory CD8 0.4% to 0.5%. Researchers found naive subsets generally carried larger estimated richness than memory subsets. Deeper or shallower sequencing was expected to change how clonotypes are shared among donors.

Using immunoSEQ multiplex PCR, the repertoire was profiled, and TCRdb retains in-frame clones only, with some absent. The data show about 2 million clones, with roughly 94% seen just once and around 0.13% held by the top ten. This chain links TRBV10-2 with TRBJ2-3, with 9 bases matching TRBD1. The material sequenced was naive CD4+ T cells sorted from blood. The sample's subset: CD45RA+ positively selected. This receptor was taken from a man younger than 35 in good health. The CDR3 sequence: CATTRWDRDEDTQYF. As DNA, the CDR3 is TGCGCCACCACCCGTTGGGACAGGGACGAGGATACGCAGTATTTT.